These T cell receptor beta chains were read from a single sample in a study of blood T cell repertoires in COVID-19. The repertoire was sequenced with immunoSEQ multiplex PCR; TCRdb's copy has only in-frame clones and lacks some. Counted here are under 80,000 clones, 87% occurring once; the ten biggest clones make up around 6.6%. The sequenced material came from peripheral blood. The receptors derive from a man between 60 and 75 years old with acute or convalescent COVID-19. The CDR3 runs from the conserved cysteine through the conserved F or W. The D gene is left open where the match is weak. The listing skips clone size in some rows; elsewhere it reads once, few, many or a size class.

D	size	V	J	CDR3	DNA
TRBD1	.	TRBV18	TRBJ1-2	CASSPSGTGLWDGYTF	TGTGCCAGCTCACCGTCCGGGACAGGGCTCTGGGATGGCTACACCTTC
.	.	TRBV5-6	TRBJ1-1	CASSGTLNTEAFF	TGTGCCAGCAGCGGGACACTGAACACTGAAGCTTTCTTT
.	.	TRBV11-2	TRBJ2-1	CASSSGLWQFF	TGTGCCAGCAGCTCCGGGTTATGGCAGTTCTTC
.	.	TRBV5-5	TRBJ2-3	CASGGELDTQYF	TGTGCCAGCGGAGGAGAACTAGATACGCAGTATTTT
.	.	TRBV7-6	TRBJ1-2	CASSLSDRANYGYTF	TGTGCCAGCAGCTTATCGGACAGAGCTAACTATGGCTACACCTTC
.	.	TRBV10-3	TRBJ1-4	CAISDTGPNEKLFF	TGTGCCATCAGTGATACAGGGCCGAATGAAAAACTGTTTTTT
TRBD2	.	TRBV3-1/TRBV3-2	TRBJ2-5	CASSLMGLGQETQYF	TGTGCCAGCAGCCTGATGGGACTAGGCCAAGAGACCCAGTACTTC
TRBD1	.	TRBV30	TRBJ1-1	CAWSPKAGQGLPTEAFF	TGTGCCTGGAGTCCCAAGGCGGGACAGGGTTTACCCACTGAAGCTTTCTTT
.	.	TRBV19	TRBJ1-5	CASSIGPWGGDQPQHF	TGTGCCAGTAGTATAGGTCCCTGGGGGGGTGATCAGCCCCAGCATTTT
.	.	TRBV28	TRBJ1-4	CASSPLNEKLFF	TGTGCCAGCAGTCCACTTAATGAAAAACTGTTTTTT
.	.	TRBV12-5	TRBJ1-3	CASGLGTRFRNTIYF	TGTGCTAGTGGTTTGGGAACCAGGTTCCGAAACACCATATATTTT
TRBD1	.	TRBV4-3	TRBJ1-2	CASSQETGAPYGYTF	TGCGCCAGCAGCCAAGAGACAGGGGCCCCCTATGGCTACACCTTC
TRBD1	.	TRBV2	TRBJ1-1	CASSTGQGNTEAFF	TGTGCCAGCAGTACGGGACAGGGGAACACTGAAGCTTTCTTT
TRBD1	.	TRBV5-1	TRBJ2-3	CASSISGTGTDTQYF	TGCGCCAGCAGCATCTCCGGGACAGGGACAGATACGCAGTATTTT
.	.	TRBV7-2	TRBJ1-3	CASSLIPPGVNSGNTIYF	TGTGCCAGCAGCTTAATTCCGCCCGGGGTTAACTCTGGAAACACCATATATTTT
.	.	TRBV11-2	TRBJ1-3	CASSFVRATGSGNTIYF	TGTGCCAGCAGCTTTGTTAGGGCGACGGGATCTGGAAACACCATATATTTT
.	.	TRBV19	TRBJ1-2	CASSVEDQGLNHGYTF	TGTGCCAGTAGTGTCGAAGATCAGGGCCTTAACCATGGCTACACCTTC
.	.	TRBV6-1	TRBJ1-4	CASSERGWDEKLFF	TGTGCCAGCAGTGAACGAGGCTGGGATGAAAAACTGTTTTTT
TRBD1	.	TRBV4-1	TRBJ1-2	CASSQERGQRYGYTF	TGCGCCAGCAGCCAAGAGCGGGGACAGCGCTATGGCTACACCTTC
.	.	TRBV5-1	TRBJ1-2	CASSLTTSYGYTF	TGCGCCAGCAGCTTGACTACAAGCTATGGCTACACCTTC
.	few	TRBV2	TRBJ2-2	CASSPFTGELFF	TGTGCCAGCAGTCCCTTCACCGGGGAGCTGTTTTTT
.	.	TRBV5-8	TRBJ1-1	CASSLGQILTNTEAFF	TGTGCCAGCAGCTTGGGACAGATCCTGACGAACACTGAAGCTTTCTTT
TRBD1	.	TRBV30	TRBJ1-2	CAWSGGTGRLPYGYTF	TGTGCCTGGAGTGGGGGGACAGGACGCCTTCCCTATGGCTACACCTTC
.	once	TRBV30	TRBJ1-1	CAWSVPGRNTEAFF	TGTGCCTGGAGTGTACCGGGGAGGAACACTGAAGCTTTCTTT
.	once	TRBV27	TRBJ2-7	CASSLTALSYEQYF	TGTGCCAGCAGTTTAACAGCACTTTCCTACGAGCAGTACTTC
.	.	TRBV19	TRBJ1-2	CASSIAPGVDNGYTF	TGTGCCAGTAGTATAGCACCGGGGGTGGACAATGGCTACACCTTC
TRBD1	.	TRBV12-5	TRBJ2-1	CASAYRDSLYNEQFF	TGTGCTAGTGCCTACCGGGACAGTTTATACAATGAGCAGTTCTTC
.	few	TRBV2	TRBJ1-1	CASQAYEAFF	TGTGCCAGTCAGGCCTATGAAGCTTTCTTT
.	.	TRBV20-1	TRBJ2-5	CSARHQETQYF	TGCAGTGCTAGACATCAAGAGACCCAGTACTTC
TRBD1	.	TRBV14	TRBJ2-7	CASSSGTGKVAQYF	TGTGCCAGCAGCTCCGGGACAGGGAAGGTTGCGCAGTACTTC
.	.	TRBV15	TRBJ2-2	CATSARLDTGELFF	TGTGCCACCAGCGCCCGACTGGACACCGGGGAGCTGTTTTTT
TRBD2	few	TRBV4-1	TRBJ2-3	CASSQEWRGGADTQYF	TGCGCCAGCAGCCAAGAGTGGCGGGGGGGCGCAGATACGCAGTATTTT
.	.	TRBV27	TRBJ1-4	CASSETSRNEKLFF	TGTGCCAGCAGTGAGACAAGTCGTAATGAAAAACTGTTTTTT
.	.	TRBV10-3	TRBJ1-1	CAISGGVGGMNTEAFF	TGTGCCATCAGTGGCGGGGTTGGGGGGATGAACACTGAAGCTTTCTTT
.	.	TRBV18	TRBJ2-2	CASSNSSNTGELFF	TGTGCCAGCTCAAACAGTTCGAACACCGGGGAGCTGTTTTTT
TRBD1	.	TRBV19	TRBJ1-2	CASLGGAYGYTF	TGTGCCAGCCTAGGGGGCGCCTATGGCTACACCTTC
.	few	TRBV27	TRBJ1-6	CASTGGAMGFYNSPLHF	TGTGCCAGCACGGGAGGTGCCATGGGCTTTTATAATTCACCCCTCCACTTT
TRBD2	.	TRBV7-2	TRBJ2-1	CASSLTGGSYNEQFF	TGTGCCAGCAGCTTAACGGGGGGATCCTACAATGAGCAGTTCTTC
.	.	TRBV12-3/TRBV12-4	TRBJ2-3	CASSPTGTDTQYF	TGTGCCAGCAGTCCAACAGGCACAGATACGCAGTATTTT
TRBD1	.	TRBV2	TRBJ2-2	CASRTGRELFF	TGTGCCAGCCGGACAGGGAGGGAGCTGTTTTTT
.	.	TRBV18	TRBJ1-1	CASSPSEATNTEAFF	TGTGCCAGCTCACCATCGGAGGCCACGAACACTGAAGCTTTCTTT
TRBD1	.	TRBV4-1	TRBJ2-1	CASSQDIDRAIEQFF	TGCGCCAGCAGCCAAGATATAGACAGGGCAATTGAGCAGTTCTTC
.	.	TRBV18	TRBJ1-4	CASSPQGGNEKLFF	TGTGCCAGCTCACCGCAGGGAGGGAATGAAAAACTGTTTTTT
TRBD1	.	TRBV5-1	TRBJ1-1	CASSEGQGVTEAFF	TGCGCCAGCAGCGAGGGACAGGGAGTCACTGAAGCTTTCTTT
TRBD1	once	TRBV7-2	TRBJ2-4	CASSSGGYKNIQYF	TGTGCCAGCAGCTCAGGGGGTTACAAAAACATTCAGTACTTC
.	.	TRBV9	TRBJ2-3	CASSVQGDTQYF	TGTGCCAGCAGCGTACAGGGAGATACGCAGTATTTT
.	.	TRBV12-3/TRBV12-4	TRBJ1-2	CASSEQGYYGYTF	TGTGCCAGCAGTGAACAGGGCTACTATGGCTACACCTTC
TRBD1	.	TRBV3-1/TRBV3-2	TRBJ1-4	CASSPRQGREKLFF	TGTGCCAGCAGCCCGAGACAGGGACGAGAAAAACTGTTTTTT
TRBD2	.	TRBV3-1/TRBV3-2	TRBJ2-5	CASSRSSGLQETQYF	TGTGCCAGCAGCCGGTCTAGCGGGTTACAAGAGACCCAGTACTTC